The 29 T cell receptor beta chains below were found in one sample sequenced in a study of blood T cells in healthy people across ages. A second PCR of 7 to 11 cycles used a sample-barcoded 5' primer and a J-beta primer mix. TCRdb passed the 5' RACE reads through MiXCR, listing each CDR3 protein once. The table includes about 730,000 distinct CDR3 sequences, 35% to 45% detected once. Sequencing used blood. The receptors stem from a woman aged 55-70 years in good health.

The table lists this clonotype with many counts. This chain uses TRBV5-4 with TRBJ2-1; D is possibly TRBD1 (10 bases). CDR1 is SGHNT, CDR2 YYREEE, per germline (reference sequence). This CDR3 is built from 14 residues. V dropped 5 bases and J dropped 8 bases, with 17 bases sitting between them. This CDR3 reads CASSPSGTGDEQFF. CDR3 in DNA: TGTGCCAGCAGTCCTAGCGGGACAGGGGATGAGCAGTTCTTC.

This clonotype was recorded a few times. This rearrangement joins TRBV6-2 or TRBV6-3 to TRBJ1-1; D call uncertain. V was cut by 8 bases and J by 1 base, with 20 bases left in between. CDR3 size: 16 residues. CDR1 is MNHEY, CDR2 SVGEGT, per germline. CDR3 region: CASGFGFPNPNTEAFF. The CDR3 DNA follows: TGTGCCAGCGGCTTTGGGTTTCCCAACCCGAACACTGAAGCTTTCTTT.

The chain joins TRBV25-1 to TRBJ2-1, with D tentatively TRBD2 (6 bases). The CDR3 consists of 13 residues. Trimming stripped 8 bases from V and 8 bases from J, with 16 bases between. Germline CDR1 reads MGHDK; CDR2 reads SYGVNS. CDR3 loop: CASLGGGNHEQFF. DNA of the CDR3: TGTGCCAGCCTCGGAGGAGGGAATCATGAGCAGTTCTTC.

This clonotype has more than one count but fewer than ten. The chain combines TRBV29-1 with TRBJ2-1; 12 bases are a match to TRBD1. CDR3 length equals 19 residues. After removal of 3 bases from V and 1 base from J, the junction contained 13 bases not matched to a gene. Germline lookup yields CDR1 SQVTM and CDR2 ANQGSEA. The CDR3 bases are TGCAGCGTTGATGGGGGGGGGACAGGGGGCGGCGGATCCTACAATGAGCAGTTCTTC. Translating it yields CSVDGGGTGGGGSYNEQFF.

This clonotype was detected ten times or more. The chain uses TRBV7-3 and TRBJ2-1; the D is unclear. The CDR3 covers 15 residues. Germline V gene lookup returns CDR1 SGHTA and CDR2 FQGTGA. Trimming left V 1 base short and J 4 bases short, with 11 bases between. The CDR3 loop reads CASSLMHGGYNEQFF. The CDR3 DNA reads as TGTGCCAGCAGCTTAATGCATGGCGGTTACAATGAGCAGTTCTTC.

CDR3 sequence reads: CSGGQGANEQFF. For the CDR3, the DNA is TGCAGTGGTGGTCAGGGGGCCAATGAGCAGTTCTTC. The chain combines TRBV20-1 with TRBJ2-1; 8 positions match TRBD1. Unmatched junction bases numbered 5, after V lost 7 bases and J lost 6 bases. Per germline, CDR1 DFQATT and CDR2 SNEGSKA (reference sequence). This CDR3 is built from 12 residues.

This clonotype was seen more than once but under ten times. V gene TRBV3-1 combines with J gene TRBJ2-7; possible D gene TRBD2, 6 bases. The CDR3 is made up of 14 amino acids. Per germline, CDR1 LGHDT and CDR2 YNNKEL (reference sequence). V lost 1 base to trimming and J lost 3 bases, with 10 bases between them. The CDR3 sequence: CASSQGRGVYEQYF. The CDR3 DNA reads TGTGCCAGCAGCCAAGGGCGGGGAGTCTACGAGCAGTACTTC.

DNA for the CDR3: TGTGCCAGCAGCCGGGACAGGGGTTATTCACCCCTCCACTTT. Residues: CASSRDRGYSPLHF. This chain links TRBV5-6 with TRBJ1-6; 10 bases map to TRBD1. This CDR3 comprises 14 residues. V lost 4 bases and J lost 8; bases outside the gene matches: 3. Germline V gene data show CDR1 as SGHDT and CDR2 as YYEEEE.

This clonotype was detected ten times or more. CDR3 in amino acids: CASSRTGGRMNEQFF. In nucleotides, the CDR3 is TGTGCCAGCAGCCGGACAGGGGGCAGGATGAATGAGCAGTTCTTC. This chain uses TRBV27 with TRBJ2-1; 11 positions agree with TRBD1. The CDR3 loop spans 15 amino acids. The V gene end was trimmed by 6 bases and the J gene end by 7 bases; junction bases not matched to a gene: 8. Germline V gives CDR1 MNHEY, CDR2 SMNVEV (reference sequence).

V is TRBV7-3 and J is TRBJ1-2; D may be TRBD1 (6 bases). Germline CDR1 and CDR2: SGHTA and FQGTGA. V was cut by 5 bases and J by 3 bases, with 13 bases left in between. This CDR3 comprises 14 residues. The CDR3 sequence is CASSHQGSDYGYTF. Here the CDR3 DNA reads TGTGCCAGCAGCCATCAGGGGTCGGACTATGGCTACACCTTC.

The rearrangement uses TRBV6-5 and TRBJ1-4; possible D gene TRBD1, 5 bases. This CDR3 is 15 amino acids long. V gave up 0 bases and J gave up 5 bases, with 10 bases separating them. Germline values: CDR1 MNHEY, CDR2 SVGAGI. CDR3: CASSYSRDGNEKLFF. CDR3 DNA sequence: TGTGCCAGCAGTTACTCCCGGGACGGCAATGAAAAACTGTTTTTT.

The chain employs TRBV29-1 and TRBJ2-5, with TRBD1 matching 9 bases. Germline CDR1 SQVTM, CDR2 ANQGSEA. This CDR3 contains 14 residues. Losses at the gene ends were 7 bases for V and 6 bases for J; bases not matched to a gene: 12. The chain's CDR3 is CSAQGQGTGKTQYF. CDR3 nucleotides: TGCAGCGCGCAGGGACAGGGAACGGGGAAGACCCAGTACTTC.

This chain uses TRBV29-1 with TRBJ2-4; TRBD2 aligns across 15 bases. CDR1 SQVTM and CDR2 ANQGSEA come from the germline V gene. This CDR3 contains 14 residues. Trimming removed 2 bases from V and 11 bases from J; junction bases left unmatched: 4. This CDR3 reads CSVEKGTSGGFQYF. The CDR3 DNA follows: TGCAGCGTTGAAAAGGGGACTAGCGGGGGGTTTCAGTACTTC.

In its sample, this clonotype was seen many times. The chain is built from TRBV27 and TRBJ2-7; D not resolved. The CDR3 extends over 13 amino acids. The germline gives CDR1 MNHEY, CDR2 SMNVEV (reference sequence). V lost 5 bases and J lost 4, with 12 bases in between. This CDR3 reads CASSVGVSYEQYF. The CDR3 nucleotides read TGTGCCAGCAGTGTTGGGGTCTCGTACGAGCAGTACTTC.

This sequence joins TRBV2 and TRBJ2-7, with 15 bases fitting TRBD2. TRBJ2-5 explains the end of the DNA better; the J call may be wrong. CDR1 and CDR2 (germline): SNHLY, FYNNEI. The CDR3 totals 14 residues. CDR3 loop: CATTGLAGGETQYF. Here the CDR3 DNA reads TGTGCCACTACGGGACTAGCGGGAGGAGAGACCCAGTACTTC.

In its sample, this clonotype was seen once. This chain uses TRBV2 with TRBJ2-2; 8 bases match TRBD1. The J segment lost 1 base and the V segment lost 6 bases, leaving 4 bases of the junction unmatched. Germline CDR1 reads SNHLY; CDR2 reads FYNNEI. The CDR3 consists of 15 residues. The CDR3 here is CASSRQGMNTGELFF. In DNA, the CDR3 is TGTGCCAGCAGCCGACAGGGGATGAACACCGGGGAGCTGTTTTTT.

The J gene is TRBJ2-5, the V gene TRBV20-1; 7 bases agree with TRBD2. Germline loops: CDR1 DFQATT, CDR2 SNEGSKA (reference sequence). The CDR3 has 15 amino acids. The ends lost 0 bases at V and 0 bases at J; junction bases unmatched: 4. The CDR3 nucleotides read TGCAGTGCTAGAGATTTGGGACTAAACCAAGAGACCCAGTACTTC. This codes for CSARDLGLNQETQYF.

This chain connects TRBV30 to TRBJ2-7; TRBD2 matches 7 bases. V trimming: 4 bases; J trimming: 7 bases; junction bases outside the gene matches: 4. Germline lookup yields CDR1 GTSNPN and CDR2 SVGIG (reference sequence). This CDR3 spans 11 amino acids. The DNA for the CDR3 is TGTGCCTGGAACGGGCGGGGGGAGCAGTACTTC. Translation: CAWNGRGEQYF.

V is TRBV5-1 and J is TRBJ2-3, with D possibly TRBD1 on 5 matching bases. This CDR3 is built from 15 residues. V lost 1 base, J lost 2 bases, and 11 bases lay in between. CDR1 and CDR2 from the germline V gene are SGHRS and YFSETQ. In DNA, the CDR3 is TGCGCCAGCAGCTTGAAGGGGCCCTCCACAGATACGCAGTATTTT. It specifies CASSLKGPSTDTQYF.

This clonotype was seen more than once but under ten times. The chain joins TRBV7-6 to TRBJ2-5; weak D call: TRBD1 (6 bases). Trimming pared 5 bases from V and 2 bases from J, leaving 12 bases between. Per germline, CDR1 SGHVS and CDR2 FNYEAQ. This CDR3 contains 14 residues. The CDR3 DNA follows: TGTGCCAGCAGCCTAGGGACAATTCAAGAGACCCAGTACTTC. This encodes CASSLGTIQETQYF.

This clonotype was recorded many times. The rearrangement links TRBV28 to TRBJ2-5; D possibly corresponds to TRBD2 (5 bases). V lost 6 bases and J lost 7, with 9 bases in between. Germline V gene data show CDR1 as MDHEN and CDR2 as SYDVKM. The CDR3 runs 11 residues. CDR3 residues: CASSLEGTQYF. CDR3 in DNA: TGTGCCAGCAGCTTAGAGGGGACCCAGTACTTC.

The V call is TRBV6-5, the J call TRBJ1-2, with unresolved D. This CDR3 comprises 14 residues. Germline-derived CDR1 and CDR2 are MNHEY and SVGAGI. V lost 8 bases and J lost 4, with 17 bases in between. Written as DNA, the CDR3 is TGTGCCAGCGGCCCCTGGGAGTTTGGCTATGGCTACACCTTC. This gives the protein CASGPWEFGYGYTF.

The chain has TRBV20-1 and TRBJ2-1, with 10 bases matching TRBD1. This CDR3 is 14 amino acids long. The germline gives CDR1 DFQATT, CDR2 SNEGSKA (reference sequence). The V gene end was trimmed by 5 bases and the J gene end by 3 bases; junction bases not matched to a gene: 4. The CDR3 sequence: CSAQRTGGYNEQFF. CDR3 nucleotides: TGCAGTGCTCAGAGGACAGGGGGCTACAATGAGCAGTTCTTC.

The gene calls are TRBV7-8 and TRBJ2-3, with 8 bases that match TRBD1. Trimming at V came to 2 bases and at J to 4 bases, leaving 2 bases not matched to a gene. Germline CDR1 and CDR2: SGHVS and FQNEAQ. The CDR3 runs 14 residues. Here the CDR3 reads CASSLQGASDTQYF. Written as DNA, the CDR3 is TGTGCCAGCAGCTTACAGGGGGCTTCAGATACGCAGTATTTT.

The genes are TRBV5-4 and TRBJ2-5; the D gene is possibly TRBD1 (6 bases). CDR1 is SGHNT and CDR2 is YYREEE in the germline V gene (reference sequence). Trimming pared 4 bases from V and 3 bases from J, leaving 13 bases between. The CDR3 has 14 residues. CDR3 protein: CASSVRDTEETQYF. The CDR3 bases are TGTGCCAGCAGCGTCCGGGACACAGAAGAGACCCAGTACTTC.

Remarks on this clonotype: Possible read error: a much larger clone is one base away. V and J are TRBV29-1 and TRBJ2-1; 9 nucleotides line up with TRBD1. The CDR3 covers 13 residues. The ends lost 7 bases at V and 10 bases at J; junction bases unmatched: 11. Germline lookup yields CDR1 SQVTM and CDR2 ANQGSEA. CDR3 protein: CSAGTGRTYEQFF. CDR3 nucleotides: TGCAGCGCCGGGACAGGGCGGACCTACGAGCAGTTCTTC.

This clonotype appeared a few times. The CDR3 loop is CASSYDSRDEQFF. The CDR3 region has the DNA TGTGCCAGCAGCTACGACTCCCGAGATGAGCAGTTCTTC. The rearrangement uses TRBV7-9 and TRBJ2-1; D ambiguous. Looked up from germline, CDR1 is SEHNR and CDR2 is FQNEAQ (reference sequence). CDR3 length: 13 residues. Trimming cost V 4 bases and J 8 bases, with 12 bases left between them.

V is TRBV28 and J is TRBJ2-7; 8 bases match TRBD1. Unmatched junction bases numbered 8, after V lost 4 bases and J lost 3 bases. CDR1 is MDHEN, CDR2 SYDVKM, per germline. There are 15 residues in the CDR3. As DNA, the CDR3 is TGTGCCAGCAGTTCAATCCGGGACAGGATCTACGAGCAGTACTTC. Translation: CASSSIRDRIYEQYF.

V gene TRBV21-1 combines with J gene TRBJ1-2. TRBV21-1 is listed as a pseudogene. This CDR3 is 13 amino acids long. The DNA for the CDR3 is TGTGCCAGCAGTGAGGGCCTCAACATAGGCTACACCTTC. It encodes CASSEGLNIGYTF.